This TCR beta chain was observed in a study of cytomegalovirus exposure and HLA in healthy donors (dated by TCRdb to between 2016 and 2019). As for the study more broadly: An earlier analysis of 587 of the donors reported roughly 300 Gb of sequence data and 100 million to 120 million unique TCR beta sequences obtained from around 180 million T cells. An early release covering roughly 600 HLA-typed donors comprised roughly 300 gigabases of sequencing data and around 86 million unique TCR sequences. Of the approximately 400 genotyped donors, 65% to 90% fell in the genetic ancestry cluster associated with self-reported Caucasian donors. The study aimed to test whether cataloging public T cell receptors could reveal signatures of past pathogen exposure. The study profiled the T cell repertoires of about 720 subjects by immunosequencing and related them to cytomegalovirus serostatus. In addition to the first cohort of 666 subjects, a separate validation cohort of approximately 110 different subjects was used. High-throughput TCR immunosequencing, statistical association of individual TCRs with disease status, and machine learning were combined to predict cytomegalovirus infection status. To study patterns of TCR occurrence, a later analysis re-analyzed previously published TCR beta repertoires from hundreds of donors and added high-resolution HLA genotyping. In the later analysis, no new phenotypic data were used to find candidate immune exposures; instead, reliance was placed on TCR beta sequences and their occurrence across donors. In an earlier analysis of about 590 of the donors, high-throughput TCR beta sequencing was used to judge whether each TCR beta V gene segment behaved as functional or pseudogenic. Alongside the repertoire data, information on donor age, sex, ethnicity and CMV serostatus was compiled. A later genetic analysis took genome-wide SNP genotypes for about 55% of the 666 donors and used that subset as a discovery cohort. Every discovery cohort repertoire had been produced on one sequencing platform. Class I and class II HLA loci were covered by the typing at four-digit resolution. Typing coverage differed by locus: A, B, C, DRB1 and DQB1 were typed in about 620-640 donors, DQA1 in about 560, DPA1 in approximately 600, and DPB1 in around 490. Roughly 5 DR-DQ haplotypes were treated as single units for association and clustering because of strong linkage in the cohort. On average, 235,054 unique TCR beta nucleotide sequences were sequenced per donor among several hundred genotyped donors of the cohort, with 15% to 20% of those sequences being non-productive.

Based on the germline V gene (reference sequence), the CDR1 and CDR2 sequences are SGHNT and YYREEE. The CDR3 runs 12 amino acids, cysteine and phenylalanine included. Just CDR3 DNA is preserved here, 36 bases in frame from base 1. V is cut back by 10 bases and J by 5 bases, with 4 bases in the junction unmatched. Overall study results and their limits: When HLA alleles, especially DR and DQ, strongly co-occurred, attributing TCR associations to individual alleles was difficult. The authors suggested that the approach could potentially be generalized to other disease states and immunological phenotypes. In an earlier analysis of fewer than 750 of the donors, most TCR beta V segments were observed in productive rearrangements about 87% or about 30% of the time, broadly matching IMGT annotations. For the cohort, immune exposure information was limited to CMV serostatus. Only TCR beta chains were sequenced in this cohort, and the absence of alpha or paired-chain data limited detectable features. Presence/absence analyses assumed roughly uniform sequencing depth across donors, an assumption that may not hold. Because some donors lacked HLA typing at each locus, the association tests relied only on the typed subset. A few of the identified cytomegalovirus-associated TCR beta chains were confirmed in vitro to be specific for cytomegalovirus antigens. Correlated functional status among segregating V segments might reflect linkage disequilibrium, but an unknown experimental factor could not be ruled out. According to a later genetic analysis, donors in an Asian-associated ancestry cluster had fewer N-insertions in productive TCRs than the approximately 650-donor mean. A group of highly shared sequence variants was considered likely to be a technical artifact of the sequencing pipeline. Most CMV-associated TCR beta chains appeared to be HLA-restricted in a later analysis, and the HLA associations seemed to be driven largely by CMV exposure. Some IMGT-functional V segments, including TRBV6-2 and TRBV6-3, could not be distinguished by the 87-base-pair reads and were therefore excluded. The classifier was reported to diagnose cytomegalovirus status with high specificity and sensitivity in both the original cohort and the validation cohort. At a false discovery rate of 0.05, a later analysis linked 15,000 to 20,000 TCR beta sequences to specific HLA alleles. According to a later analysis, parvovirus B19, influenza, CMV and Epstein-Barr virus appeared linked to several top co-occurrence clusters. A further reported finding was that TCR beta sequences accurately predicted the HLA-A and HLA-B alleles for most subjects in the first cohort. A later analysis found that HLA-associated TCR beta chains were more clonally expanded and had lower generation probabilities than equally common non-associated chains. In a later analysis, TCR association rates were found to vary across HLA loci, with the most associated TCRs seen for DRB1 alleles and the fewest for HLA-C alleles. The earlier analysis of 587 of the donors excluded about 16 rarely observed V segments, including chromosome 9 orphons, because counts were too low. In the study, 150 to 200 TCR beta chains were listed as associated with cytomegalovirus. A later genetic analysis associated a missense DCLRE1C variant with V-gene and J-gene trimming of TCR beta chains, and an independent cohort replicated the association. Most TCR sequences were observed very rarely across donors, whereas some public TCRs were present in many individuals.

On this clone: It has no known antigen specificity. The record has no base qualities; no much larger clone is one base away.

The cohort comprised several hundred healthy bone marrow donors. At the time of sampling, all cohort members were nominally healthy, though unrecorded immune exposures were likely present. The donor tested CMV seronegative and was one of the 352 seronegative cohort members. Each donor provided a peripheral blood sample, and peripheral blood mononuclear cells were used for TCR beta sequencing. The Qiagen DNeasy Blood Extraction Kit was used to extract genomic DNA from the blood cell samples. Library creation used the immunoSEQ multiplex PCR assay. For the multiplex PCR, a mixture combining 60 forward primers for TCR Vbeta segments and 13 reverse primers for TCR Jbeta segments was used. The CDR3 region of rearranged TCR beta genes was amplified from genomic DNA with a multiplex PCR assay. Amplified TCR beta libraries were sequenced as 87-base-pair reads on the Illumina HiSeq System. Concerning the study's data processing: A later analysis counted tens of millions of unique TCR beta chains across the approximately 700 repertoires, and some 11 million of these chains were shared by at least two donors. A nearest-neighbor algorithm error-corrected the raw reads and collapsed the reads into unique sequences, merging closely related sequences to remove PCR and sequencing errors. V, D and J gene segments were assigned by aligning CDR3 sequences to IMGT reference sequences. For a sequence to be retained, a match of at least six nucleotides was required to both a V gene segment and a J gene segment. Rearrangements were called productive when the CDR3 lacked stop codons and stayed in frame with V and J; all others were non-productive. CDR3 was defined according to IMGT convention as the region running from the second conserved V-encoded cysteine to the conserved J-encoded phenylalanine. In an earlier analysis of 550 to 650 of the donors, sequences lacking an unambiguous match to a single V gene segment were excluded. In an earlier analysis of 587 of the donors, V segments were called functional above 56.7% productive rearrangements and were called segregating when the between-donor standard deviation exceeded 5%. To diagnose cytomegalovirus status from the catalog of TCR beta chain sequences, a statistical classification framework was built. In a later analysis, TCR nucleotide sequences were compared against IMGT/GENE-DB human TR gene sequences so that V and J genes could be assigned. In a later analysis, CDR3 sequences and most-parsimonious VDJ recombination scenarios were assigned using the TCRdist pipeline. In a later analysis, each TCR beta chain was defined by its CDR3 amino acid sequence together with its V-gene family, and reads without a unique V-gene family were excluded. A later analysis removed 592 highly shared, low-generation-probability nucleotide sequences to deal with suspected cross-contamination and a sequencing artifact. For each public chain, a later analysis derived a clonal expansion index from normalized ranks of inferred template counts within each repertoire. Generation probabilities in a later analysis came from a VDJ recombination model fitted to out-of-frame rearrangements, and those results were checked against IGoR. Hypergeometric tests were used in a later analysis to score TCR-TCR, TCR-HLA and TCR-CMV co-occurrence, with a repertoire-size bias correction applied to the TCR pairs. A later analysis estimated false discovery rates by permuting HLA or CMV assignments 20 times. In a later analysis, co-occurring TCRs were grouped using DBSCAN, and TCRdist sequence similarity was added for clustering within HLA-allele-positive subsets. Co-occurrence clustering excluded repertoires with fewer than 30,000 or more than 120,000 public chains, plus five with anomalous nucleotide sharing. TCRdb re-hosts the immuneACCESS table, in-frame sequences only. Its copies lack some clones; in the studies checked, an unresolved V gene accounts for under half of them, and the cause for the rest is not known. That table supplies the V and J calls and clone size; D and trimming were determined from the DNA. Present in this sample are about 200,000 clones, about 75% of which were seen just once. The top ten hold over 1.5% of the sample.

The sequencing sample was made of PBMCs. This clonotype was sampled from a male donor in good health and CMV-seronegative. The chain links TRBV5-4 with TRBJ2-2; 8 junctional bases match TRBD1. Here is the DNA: TGTGCCGTACACAGGGGGACCGGGGAGCTGTTTTTT. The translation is CAVHRGTGELFF.